These 15 T cell receptor beta chains were sequenced from one sample in a study of T cells in Graves' hyperthyroidism and ophthalmopathy. Regions amplified from RNA transcripts were the TCR beta CDR3 regions. The study used the HTBI primer set for a first-round RT-PCR of the TCR CDR3. A single record per CDR3 protein comes from TCRdb applying MiXCR to the multiplex PCR reads. Of 600,000 to 750,000 distinct CDR3 sequences listed, 17% are singletons. Material for sequencing was blood. The source of these receptors is a man between 45 and 60 years old with Graves' hyperthyroidism.

The chain combines TRBV7-3 with TRBJ2-1, with no clear D. V was shortened by 0 bases and J by 0 bases, with 12 bases between the two germline ends. CDR3 size: 17 residues. Germline V CDR1 and CDR2: SGHTA, FQGTGA. The CDR3: CASSLTQLASSYNEQFF. The DNA for the CDR3 is TGTGCCAGCAGCTTAACTCAGCTTGCTAGCTCCTACAATGAGCAGTTCTTC.

The chain couples TRBV18 to TRBJ1-2; 8 bases align to TRBD1. This CDR3 has 15 residues. The germline CDR1 and CDR2 sequences are KGHSH and LQKENI. Germline trimming cut 3 bases from V and 5 bases from J; bases unmatched to any gene: 8. CDR3 DNA sequence: TGTGCCAGCTCACCCCAACAGGGGGACGGTTATGGCTACACCTTC. Its translation is CASSPQQGDGYGYTF.

The J gene is TRBJ2-7, the V gene TRBV2, with 11 positions matching TRBD1. This CDR3 comprises 15 residues. V lost 3 bases, J lost 4 bases, and 5 bases stayed unmatched. Germline V lookup: CDR1 SNHLY, CDR2 FYNNEI. CDR3 loop: CASSDPGTGGYEQYF. In DNA form, the CDR3 reads TGTGCCAGCAGTGATCCCGGGACAGGGGGATACGAGCAGTACTTC.

The V gene is TRBV7-9, the J gene TRBJ1-1, with D maybe TRBD1 (6 bases). V dropped 6 bases and J dropped 7 bases, with 21 bases sitting between them. Per germline, CDR1 SEHNR and CDR2 FQNEAQ (reference sequence). The CDR3 contains 15 residues. The CDR3 DNA sequence: TGTGCCAGCAGGTTCAATCGCAGGGGAAGGGATGAAGCTTTCTTT. It specifies CASRFNRRGRDEAFF.

This CDR3 is CASSPGTSREQFF. Here the CDR3 DNA reads TGTGCCAGCTCACCAGGTACCAGTAGAGAGCAGTTCTTC. This rearrangement joins TRBV18 to TRBJ2-1; D not resolved. The CDR3 has 13 amino acids. From germline, CDR1 is KGHSH and CDR2 LQKENI. The germline V and J ends were trimmed by 2 bases and 10 bases, with 12 bases remaining between them.

This clonotype has ten or more counts. The chain has TRBV7-8 and TRBJ2-1; TRBD2 matches 7 bases. Germline V gene sequence: CDR1 SGHVS, CDR2 FQNEAQ. V lost 2 bases and J lost 4; bases outside the gene matches: 11. The CDR3 spans 17 residues. CDR3 DNA: TGTGCCAGCAGCTTATACATTGCTAGCGGAAATTACAATGAGCAGTTCTTC. Translation gives CASSLYIASGNYNEQFF. Full variable domain (missing parts from reference TRBV7-8 and TRBJ2-1): GAGVSQSPRYKVAKRGQDVALRCDPISGHVSLFWYQQALGQGPEFLTYFQNEAQLDKSGLPSDRFFAERPEGSVSTLKIQRTQQEDSAVYLCASSLYIASGNYNEQFFGPGTRLTVL.

In its sample, this clonotype was seen a few times. V is TRBV10-2 and J is TRBJ1-2, with no clear D. Germline lookup yields CDR1 WSHSY and CDR2 SAAADI. The CDR3 contains 14 residues. V lost 5 bases to trimming and J lost 1 base, with 11 bases between them. This CDR3 is CASSLNGVNYGYTF. CDR3 nucleotide sequence: TGCGCCAGCAGTTTGAACGGGGTTAACTATGGCTACACCTTC.

The V call is TRBV15, the J call TRBJ2-6; D is unclear. The CDR3 is made up of 15 amino acids. V was pared by 1 base and J by 0 bases, with 4 bases between. Germline CDR1 is LNHNV and CDR2 is YYDKDF (reference sequence). DNA of the CDR3: TGTGCCACCAGCAGAGGGAACTCTGGGGCCAACGTCCTGACTTTC. Translation gives CATSRGNSGANVLTF.

Remarks on this clonotype: Possible read error: a much larger clone is one base away. The chain employs TRBV28 and TRBJ2-6; 7 bases align to TRBD1. The CDR3 contains 16 residues. From germline, CDR1 is MDHEN and CDR2 SYDVKM. Unmatched junction bases numbered 12, after V lost 5 bases and J lost 8 bases. CDR3 sequence reads: CASSPTGLTGTNVLTF. CDR3 sequence (DNA): TGTGCCAGCAGTCCGACAGGGCTCACGGGGACCAACGTCCTGACTTTC.

This clonotype was counted ten times or more. This chain links TRBV3-1 with TRBJ2-7; D call uncertain. V gave up 1 base and J gave up 3 bases, with 7 bases separating them. CDR3 size: 13 residues. In germline, CDR1 is LGHDT, CDR2 YNNKEL (reference sequence). The CDR3 bases are TGTGCCAGCAGCCAAGTGACACGCTACGAGCAGTACTTC. Its protein product is CASSQVTRYEQYF.

This clonotype was detected ten times or more. This CDR3 is CASSFRRWGQGMNEQFF. The CDR3, as DNA: TGTGCCAGCAGCTTCCGCAGGTGGGGACAGGGGATGAATGAGCAGTTCTTC. The chain uses TRBV7-9 and TRBJ2-1, with 10 bases aligning to TRBD1. This CDR3 spans 17 amino acids. Germline CDR1 SEHNR, CDR2 FQNEAQ (reference sequence). Trimming removed 3 bases from V and 7 bases from J; junction bases left unmatched: 12.

In DNA form, the CDR3 reads TGTGCCAGCAGCGCTGACTTAGCAAGGAATGAGCAGTTCTTC. It specifies CASSADLARNEQFF. The chain employs TRBV9 and TRBJ2-1, with D unresolved. The germline V and J ends were trimmed by 3 bases and 7 bases, with 14 bases remaining between them. The CDR3 runs to 14 residues. CDR1 and CDR2 (germline): SGDLS, YYNGEE. Variable domain in full (rest from reference TRBV9 and TRBJ2-1): DSGVTQTPKHLITATGQRVTLRCSPRSGDLSVYWYQQSLDQGLQFLIQYYNGEERAKGNILERFSAQQFPDLHSELNLSSLELGDSALYFCASSADLARNEQFFGPGTRLTVL.

Many counts were recorded for this clonotype. CDR3 amino acids: CSARDARVTYEQYF. Here the CDR3 DNA reads TGCAGTGCTAGAGATGCCAGGGTTACCTACGAGCAGTACTTC. The chain uses TRBV20-1 and TRBJ2-7, with D maybe TRBD1 (5 bases). The germline CDR1 and CDR2 sequences are DFQATT and SNEGSKA (reference sequence). The CDR3 contains 14 residues. Trimming cost V 0 bases and J 2 bases, with 11 bases left between them.

This sequence joins TRBV6-1 and TRBJ2-2; 7 bases are shared with TRBD2. This CDR3 is built from 16 residues. V lost 2 bases and J lost 4; bases outside the gene matches: 7. Germline CDR1 reads MNHNS; CDR2 reads SASEGT. CDR3 in amino acids: CASSEWSGGSTGELFF. CDR3 coding DNA: TGTGCCAGCAGTGAATGGTCGGGAGGTTCCACCGGGGAGCTGTTTTTT.

The sample holds many counts of this clonotype. This CDR3 reads CASSYGGTEAFF. CDR3 DNA sequence: TGTGCCAGCAGTTATGGGGGCACTGAAGCTTTCTTT. The chain joins TRBV6-5 to TRBJ1-1, with D possibly TRBD1 on 5 matching bases. The germline CDR1 and CDR2 sequences are MNHEY and SVGAGI. This CDR3 has 12 residues. Trimming cost V 3 bases and J 4 bases, with 6 bases left between them.